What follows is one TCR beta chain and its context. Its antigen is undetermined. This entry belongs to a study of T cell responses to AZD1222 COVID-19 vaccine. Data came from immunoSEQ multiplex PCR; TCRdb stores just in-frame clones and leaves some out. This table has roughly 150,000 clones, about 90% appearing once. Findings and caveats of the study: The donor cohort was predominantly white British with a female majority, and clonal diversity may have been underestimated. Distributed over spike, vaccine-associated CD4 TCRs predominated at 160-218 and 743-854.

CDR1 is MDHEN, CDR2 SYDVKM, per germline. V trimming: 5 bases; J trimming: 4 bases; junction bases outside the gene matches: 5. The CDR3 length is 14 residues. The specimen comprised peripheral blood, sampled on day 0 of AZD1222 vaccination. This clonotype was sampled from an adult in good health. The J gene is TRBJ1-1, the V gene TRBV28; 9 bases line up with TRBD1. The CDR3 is CASSQTGGATEAFF. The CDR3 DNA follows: TGTGCCAGCAGTCAAACAGGGGGCGCCACTGAAGCTTTCTTT.